This record covers a single T cell receptor beta chain. What it recognizes is unknown. A much larger clone differs by one base, so this may be a read error. The CDR3 contains 18 residues. V was trimmed by 0 bases and J by 5 bases, leaving 22 bases between them. The V gene's germline CDR1 is LGHDT and CDR2 YNNKEL (reference sequence). This entry comes from a study of blood T cells in healthy people across ages. Overall study: In model experiments, template switching was able to capture about one barcoded beta molecule for every two T cells that were present.

Donation came from healthy Caucasian individuals in Russia who were aged about 6 to 95. Every participating donor contributed around 9.5 milliliters of peripheral blood through a draw. A second 7 to 11 cycle PCR used barcoded and J-beta primers. TCRdb reanalysed the 5' RACE reads using MiXCR and keeps one entry per CDR3 protein. The sample gives roughly 680,000 distinct CDR3 sequences, around 52% of which show up once; around an eighth is in the top ten. Study-wide findings and caveats: While age rose, TCR beta diversity per million T cells dropped in a roughly linear way.

The origin of this receptor is a woman aged 80 or over in good health. Sequenced input: blood. The V call is TRBV3-1, the J call TRBJ2-5; tentative D call: TRBD2 (5 bases). The CDR3 DNA reads TGTGCCAGCAGCCAAGACTCCGGGCCAAGAGGGATGGGGGAGACCCAGTACTTC. Protein sequence: CASSQDSGPRGMGETQYF.